Listed here is a single TCR beta chain. The run depth of the assay was deep. Template amounts of roughly 300 ng DNA, roughly 28,000 T cell genomes, were employed in unsorted PBMC replicate PCRs. PBMC DNA, left unsorted, was sequenced on ten immunoSEQ deep assay plates. Profiling relied on immunoSEQ multiplex PCR, and the TCRdb table lists in-frame clones only, not all of them. Of fewer than 650,000 clones listed, just over 75% are singletons. The record originates from a study of shared clonotypes between healthy human individuals. Germline V gene sequence: CDR1 GTSNPN, CDR2 SVGIG (reference sequence). Unmatched junction bases numbered 3, after V lost 0 bases and J lost 4 bases. The CDR3 covers 15 residues.

The chain combines TRBV30 with TRBJ2-1; 10 bases agree with TRBD2. The sequence was obtained from a woman aged 40 to 50 in good health. Some clones in this sample may be carry-over from other donors' samples. Specimen: PBMCs. CDR3 DNA sequence: TGTGCCTGGAGTGTAACTAGCGGGACTTACAATGAGCAGTTCTTC. This encodes CAWSVTSGTYNEQFF.